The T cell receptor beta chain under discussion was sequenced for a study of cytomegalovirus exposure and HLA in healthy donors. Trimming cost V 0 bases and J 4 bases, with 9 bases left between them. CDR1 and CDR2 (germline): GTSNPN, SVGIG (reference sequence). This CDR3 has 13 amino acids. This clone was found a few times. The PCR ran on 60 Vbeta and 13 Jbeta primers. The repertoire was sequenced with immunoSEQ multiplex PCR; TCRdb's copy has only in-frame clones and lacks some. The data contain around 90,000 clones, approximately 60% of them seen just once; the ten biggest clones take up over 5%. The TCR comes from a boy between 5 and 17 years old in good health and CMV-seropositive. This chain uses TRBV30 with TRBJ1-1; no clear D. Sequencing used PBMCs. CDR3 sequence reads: CAWSVPGSTEAFF. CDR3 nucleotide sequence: TGTGCCTGGAGTGTACCGGGGAGCACTGAAGCTTTCTTT.